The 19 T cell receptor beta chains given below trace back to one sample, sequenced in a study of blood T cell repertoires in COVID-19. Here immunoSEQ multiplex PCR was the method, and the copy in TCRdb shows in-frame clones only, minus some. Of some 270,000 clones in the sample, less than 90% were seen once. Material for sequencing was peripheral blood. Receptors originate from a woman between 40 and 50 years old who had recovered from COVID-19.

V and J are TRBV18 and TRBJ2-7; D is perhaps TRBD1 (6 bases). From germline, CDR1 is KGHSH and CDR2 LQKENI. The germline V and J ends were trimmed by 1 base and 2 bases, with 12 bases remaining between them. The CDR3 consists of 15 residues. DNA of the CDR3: TGTGCCAGCTCACCACGGCAGGGGAGAACCTACGAGCAGTACTTC. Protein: CASSPRQGRTYEQYF.

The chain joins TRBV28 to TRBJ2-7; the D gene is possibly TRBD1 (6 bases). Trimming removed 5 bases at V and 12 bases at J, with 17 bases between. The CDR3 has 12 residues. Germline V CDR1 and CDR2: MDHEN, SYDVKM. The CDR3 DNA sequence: TGTGCCAGCAGTCTGGCCCAGGGACAAGGGTACTTC. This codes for CASSLAQGQGYF.

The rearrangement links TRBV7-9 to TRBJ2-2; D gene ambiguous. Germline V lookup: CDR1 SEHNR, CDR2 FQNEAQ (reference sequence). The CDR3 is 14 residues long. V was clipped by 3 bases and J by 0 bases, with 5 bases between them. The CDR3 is CASSFGANTGELFF. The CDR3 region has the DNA TGTGCCAGCAGCTTTGGAGCGAACACCGGGGAGCTGTTTTTT.

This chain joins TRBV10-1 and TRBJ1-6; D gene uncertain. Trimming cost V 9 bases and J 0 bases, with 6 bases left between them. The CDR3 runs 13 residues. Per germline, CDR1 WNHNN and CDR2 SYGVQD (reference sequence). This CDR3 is CASRSSYNSPLHF. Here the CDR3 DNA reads TGCGCCAGTAGAAGCTCCTATAATTCACCCCTCCACTTT.

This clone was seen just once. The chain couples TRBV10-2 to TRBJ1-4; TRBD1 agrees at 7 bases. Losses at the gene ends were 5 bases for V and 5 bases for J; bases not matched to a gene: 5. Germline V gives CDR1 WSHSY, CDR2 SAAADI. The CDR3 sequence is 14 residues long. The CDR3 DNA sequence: TGCGCCAGCAGTACGACAGGGTTAAATGAAAAACTGTTTTTT. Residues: CASSTTGLNEKLFF.

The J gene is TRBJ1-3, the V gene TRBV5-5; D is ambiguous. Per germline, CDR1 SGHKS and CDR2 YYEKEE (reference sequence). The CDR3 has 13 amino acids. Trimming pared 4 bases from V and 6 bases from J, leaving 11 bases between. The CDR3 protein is CASSHRDENTIYF. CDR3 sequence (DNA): TGTGCCAGCAGCCACCGGGATGAAAACACCATATATTTT.

CDR3 protein: CASSQAGIGEAFF. CDR3 in DNA: TGTGCCAGCAGCCAGGCAGGGATCGGGGAAGCTTTCTTT. The V and J genes are TRBV3-1 (or the pseudogene TRBV3-2) and TRBJ1-1; D is perhaps TRBD1 (5 bases). V was shortened by 3 bases and J by 8 bases, with 13 bases between the two germline ends. The CDR3 is 13 residues long. The germline V gene encodes CDR1 LGHDT and CDR2 YNNKEL (reference sequence).

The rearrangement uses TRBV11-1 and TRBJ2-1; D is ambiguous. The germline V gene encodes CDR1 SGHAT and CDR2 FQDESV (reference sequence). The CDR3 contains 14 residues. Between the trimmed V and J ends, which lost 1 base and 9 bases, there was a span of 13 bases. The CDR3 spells CASSLVSRFGEQFF. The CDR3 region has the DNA TGTGCCAGCAGCTTAGTATCTAGATTTGGTGAGCAGTTCTTC.

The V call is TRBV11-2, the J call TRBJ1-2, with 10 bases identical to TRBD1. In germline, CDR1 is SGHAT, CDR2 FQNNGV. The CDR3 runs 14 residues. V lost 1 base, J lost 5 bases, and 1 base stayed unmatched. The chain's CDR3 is CASSLGTGGYGYTF. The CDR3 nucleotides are TGTGCCAGCAGCTTAGGGACAGGGGGTTATGGCTACACCTTC.

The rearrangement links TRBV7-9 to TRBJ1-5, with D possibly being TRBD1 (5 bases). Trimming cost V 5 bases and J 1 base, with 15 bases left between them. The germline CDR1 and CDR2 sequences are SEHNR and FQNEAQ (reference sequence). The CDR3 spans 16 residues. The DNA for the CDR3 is TGTGCCAGCAGCAACGCGCGGGGGGACAGCAATCAGCCCCAGCATTTT. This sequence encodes CASSNARGDSNQPQHF.

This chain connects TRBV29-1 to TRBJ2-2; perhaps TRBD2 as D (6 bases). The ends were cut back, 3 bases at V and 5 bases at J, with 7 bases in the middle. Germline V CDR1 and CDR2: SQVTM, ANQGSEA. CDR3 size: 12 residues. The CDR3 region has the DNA TGCAGCGTTGAGGGACTTACCGGGGAGCTGTTTTTT. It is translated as CSVEGLTGELFF.

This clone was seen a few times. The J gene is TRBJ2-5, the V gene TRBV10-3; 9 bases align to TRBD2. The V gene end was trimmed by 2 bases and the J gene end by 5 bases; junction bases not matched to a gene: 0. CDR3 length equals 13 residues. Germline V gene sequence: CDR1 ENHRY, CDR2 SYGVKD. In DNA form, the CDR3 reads TGTGCCATCAGTGAGACTAGCGGGGAGACCCAGTACTTC. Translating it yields CAISETSGETQYF.

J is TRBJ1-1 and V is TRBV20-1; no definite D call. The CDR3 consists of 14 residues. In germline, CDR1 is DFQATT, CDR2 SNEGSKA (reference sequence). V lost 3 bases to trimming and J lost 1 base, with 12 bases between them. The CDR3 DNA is TGCAGTGCTAGTAAGAGAGCCGAGAACACTGAAGCTTTCTTT. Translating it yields CSASKRAENTEAFF.

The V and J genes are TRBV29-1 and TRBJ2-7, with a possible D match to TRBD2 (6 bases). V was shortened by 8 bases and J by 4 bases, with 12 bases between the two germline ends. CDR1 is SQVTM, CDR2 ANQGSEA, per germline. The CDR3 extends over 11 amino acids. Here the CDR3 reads CSFRRAYEQYF. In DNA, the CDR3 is TGCAGCTTCCGGAGGGCTTACGAGCAGTACTTC.

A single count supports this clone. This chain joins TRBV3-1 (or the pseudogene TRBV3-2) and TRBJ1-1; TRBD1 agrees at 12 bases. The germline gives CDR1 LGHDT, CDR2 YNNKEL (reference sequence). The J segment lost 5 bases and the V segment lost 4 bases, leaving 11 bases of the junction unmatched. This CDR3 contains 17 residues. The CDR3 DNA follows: TGTGCCAGCAGCCCCCGTCCCGGGACAGGGGGCTGGACTGAAGCTTTCTTT. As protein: CASSPRPGTGGWTEAFF.

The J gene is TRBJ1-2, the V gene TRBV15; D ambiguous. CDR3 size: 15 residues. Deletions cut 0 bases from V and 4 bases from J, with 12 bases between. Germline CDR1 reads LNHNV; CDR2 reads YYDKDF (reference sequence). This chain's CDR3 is CATSRDHPETYGYTF. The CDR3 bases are TGTGCCACCAGCAGAGATCATCCGGAGACCTATGGCTACACCTTC.

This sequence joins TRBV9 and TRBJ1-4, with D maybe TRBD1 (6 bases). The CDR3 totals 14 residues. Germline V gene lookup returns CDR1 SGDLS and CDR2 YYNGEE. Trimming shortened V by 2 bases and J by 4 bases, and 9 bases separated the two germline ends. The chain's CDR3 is CASSVDSFNEKLFF. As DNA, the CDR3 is TGTGCCAGCAGCGTGGACAGCTTTAATGAAAAACTGTTTTTT.

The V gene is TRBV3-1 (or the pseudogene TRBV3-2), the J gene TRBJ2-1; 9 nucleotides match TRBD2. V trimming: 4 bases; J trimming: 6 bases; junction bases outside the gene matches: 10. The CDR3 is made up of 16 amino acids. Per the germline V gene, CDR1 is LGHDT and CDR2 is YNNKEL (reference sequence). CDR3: CASSRPSGGPGNEQFF. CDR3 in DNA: TGTGCCAGCAGCCGCCCGAGCGGGGGGCCTGGCAATGAGCAGTTCTTC.

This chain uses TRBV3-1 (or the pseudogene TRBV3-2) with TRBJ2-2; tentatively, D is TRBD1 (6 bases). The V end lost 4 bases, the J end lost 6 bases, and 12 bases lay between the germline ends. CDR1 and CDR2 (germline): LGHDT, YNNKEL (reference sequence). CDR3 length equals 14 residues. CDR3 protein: CASSLSGVPGELFF. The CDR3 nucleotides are TGTGCCAGCAGCCTTTCAGGGGTACCCGGGGAGCTGTTTTTT.